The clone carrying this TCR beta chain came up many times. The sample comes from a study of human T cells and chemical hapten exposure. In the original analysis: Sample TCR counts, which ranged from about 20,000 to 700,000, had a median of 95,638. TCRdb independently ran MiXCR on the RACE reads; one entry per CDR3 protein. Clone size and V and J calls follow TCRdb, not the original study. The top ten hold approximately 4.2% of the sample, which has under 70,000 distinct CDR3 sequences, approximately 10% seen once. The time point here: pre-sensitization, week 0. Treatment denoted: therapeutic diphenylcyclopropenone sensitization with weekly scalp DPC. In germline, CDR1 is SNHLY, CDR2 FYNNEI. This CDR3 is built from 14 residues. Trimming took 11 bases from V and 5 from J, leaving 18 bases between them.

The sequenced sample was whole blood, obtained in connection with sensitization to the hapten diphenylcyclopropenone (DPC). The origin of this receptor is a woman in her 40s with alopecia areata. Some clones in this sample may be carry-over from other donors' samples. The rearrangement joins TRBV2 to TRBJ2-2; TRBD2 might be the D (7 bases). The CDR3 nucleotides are TGTGCCGGCGCCAGGGGAGGGGGAACCGGGGAGCTGTTTTTT. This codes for CAGARGGGTGELFF.